This T cell receptor beta chain was sequenced for a study of post-analysis software for immune sequencing data. Broader study findings: Strong co-clustering by F measure was evident for samples that had been prepared in the same batch. For normalized Chao1 diversity, multiple sclerosis patients scored significantly lower than controls did. Roughly five TRBV segments, including TRBV5-6, TRBV5-1 and TRBV20-1, were more frequent in patients than controls.

Unique molecular identifiers were present in the TCR beta cDNA libraries. There were roughly 0.9 to 10 million T cells, and 450,000 to 550,000 cDNA molecules came from them. TCRdb independently ran MiXCR on the PCR reads; one entry per CDR3 protein. This sample yields 650,000 to 850,000 distinct CDR3 sequences, of which 46% are seen a single time; approximately 5% belongs to the top ten. Regarding this clonotype: What it recognizes is unknown.

Looked up from germline, CDR1 is MGHRA and CDR2 is YSYEKL. The CDR3 length is 15 residues. The specimen was blood. The clonotype originates from a girl under 18 with multiple sclerosis. V is TRBV4-1 and J is TRBJ2-5; D might be TRBD1 (6 bases). TRBJ2-7 matches the DNA end more closely, so the J call is doubtful. The CDR3 nucleotides are TGCGCCAGCAGCCAAGGGTTTTTGGGGGCTAACGAGCAGTACTTC. Amino acids: CASSQGFLGANEQYF.